Listed below are T cell receptor beta chains from one sample, sequenced in a study of patients and donors after allogeneic stem cell transplantation. MiXCR, run by TCRdb on the RT-PCR reads, gives a single entry per CDR3 protein. This table holds 80,000 to 90,000 distinct CDR3 sequences, about 48% found once. Sample: blood, either unsorted or a sorted T cell fraction (not recorded which). These receptors all stem from a human donor who was either an allogeneic HSCT recipient or a stem cell or donor lymphocyte infusion donor (not recorded which). It is not recorded whose cells these are; they may come from a transplant donor. The CDR3 runs from the conserved cysteine through the conserved F or W. A D gene is named only where the DNA matches it firmly. Part of the rows lack a size; the others show once, few, many or a class for expanded clones.

NA	NA	TRBJ1-1	TRBV10-3	TGTGCCATCAGTGACAGCTACACTGAAGCTTTCTTT	CAISDSYTEAFF
few	NA	TRBJ1-4	TRBV6-6	TGTGCCAGCAGTGAAGACTCGCTCGGGGAAAAACTGTTTTTT	CASSEDSLGEKLFF
NA	NA	TRBJ1-1	TRBV20-1	TGCAGTGCAAGGACTTCGGCCACTGAAGCTTTCTTT	CSARTSATEAFF
NA	NA	TRBJ1-1	TRBV29-1	TGCAGCGGCGCGCAGGGGAGGAACACTGAAGCTTTCTTT	CSGAQGRNTEAFF
NA	NA	TRBJ2-3	TRBV4-3	TGCGCCAGCAGCCAAGATTACGGCACAGATACGCAGTATTTT	CASSQDYGTDTQYF
NA	NA	TRBJ1-5	TRBV12-3/TRBV12-4	TGTGCCAGCAGTTCAAGTACGACGGGTCAGCCCCAGCATTTT	CASSSSTTGQPQHF
NA	NA	TRBJ2-1	TRBV27	TGTGCCAGCAGCTCTATGGAGTCTAGCTACAATGAGCAGTTCTTC	CASSSMESSYNEQFF
few	NA	TRBJ1-2	TRBV6-5	TGTGCCAGCAGTTACTCGGTCTGGTCCAGGGATGGCTACACCTTC	CASSYSVWSRDGYTF
NA	NA	TRBJ1-2	TRBV7-9	TGTGCCAGCAGCTCACCCCGGGAGGGATCCTATGGCTACACCTTC	CASSSPREGSYGYTF
few	NA	TRBJ1-1	TRBV28	TGTGCCAGCAGTTTAGGGTACACTGAAGCTTTCTTT	CASSLGYTEAFF
few	NA	TRBJ1-1	TRBV20-1	TGCAGTGCCACCCCCGGGACGAGGGGCACTGAAGCTTTCTTT	CSATPGTRGTEAFF
NA	TRBD1	TRBJ1-2	TRBV7-2	TGTGCCAGCAGTATCGCTCCGGGACAGGGACTGGGTGGCTACACCTTC	CASSIAPGQGLGGYTF
NA	NA	TRBJ1-1	TRBV28	TGTGCCAGCACTGAGGCTATGAACACTGAAGCTTTCTTT	CASTEAMNTEAFF
NA	NA	TRBJ2-2	TRBV2	TGTGCCAGCAGTCTTAGGAGCACCGGGGAGCTGTTTTTT	CASSLRSTGELFF
once	NA	TRBJ2-7	TRBV15	TGTGCCACCAGCAGTACGACAGCGCTCTACGAGCAGTACTTC	CATSSTTALYEQYF
few	NA	TRBJ1-5	TRBV6-5	TGTGCCAGCAGTTACGGGCGGGGACTCAGCAATCAGCCCCAGCATTTT	CASSYGRGLSNQPQHF
few	NA	TRBJ1-5	TRBV7-2	TGTGCCAGCAGCTTAGTGCTGGATAGCAATCAGCCCCAGCATTTT	CASSLVLDSNQPQHF
few	TRBD2	TRBJ2-1	TRBV6-6	TGTGCCAGCAGTTCCGCTAGCGGGAAAGGCAATGAGCAGTTCTTC	CASSSASGKGNEQFF
once	NA	TRBJ1-2	TRBV10-3	TGTGCCGCCCAACAGGGATTGATCGGCTACACCTTC	CAAQQGLIGYTF
once	NA	TRBJ1-2	TRBV4-1	TGCGCCAGCAGCCAATCTCTTATTGGCAGGAGAATCTTC	CASSQSLIGRRIF
few	NA	TRBJ1-2	TRBV12-3/TRBV12-4	TGTGCCAGCAGCCCTGGCGTCACATTGGGGGAGGGCTACACCTTC	CASSPGVTLGEGYTF
few	NA	TRBJ1-3	TRBV6-5	TGTGCCAGCAGTTACTCGAATGGTGGAAACACCATATATTTT	CASSYSNGGNTIYF
NA	TRBD2	TRBJ2-5	TRBV7-2	TGTGCCAGCAGCTCGAATCTAGCGGGAGGTAGAGAGACCCAGTACTTC	CASSSNLAGGRETQYF
few	NA	TRBJ1-4	TRBV29-1	TGCAGCGTTGAAAGTGGTGGGACTAATGAAAAACTGTTTTTT	CSVESGGTNEKLFF
NA	TRBD2	TRBJ2-3	TRBV29-1	TGCAGCCGGACTAGCGGGAGCACAGATACGCAGTATTTT	CSRTSGSTDTQYF
few	NA	TRBJ2-3	TRBV15	TGTGCCACCAGCAGTCGGCAGTCATCAGTTACGCAGTATTTT	CATSSRQSSVTQYF
NA	TRBD1	TRBJ2-7	TRBV20-1	TGCAGTGGCGGGACAGGGCCAATCTACGAGCAGTACTTC	CSGGTGPIYEQYF
NA	NA	TRBJ1-5	TRBV7-2	TGTGCCAGCAGCTTACTGGGTATTAGCAATCAGCCCCAGCATTTT	CASSLLGISNQPQHF
NA	TRBD1	TRBJ2-1	TRBV6-2/TRBV6-3	TGTGCCAGCAGTGGACAGGGCCCGGTAGATGAGCAGTTCTTC	CASSGQGPVDEQFF
NA	NA	TRBJ1-1	TRBV20-1	TGCAGTGCTAGAGGGGGTCCGAACACTGAAGCTTTCTTT	CSARGGPNTEAFF
few	NA	TRBJ1-2	TRBV5-1	TGCGCCAGCAGCCACAAGTCTGCCGGACCTAACTATGGCTACACCTTC	CASSHKSAGPNYGYTF
NA	NA	TRBJ1-2	TRBV6-5	TGTGCCACCTTAGTCATGACAGCTAACTATGGCTACACCTTC	CATLVMTANYGYTF
few	NA	TRBJ1-1	TRBV7-6	TGTGCCAGCAGCGACCAAGGCGGTACACCGAACACTGAAGCTTTCTTT	CASSDQGGTPNTEAFF
few	NA	TRBJ1-2	TRBV6-2/TRBV6-3	TGTGCCAGCAGTTACGGCGGCGGCGCCACCTTC	CASSYGGGATF
NA	NA	TRBJ1-1	TRBV11-2	TGTGCCAGCAGCATCGAAACCCAGGGGAGGACTGAAGCTTTCTTT	CASSIETQGRTEAFF
NA	NA	TRBJ1-5	TRBV27	TGTGCCAGCAGTTTATTTCGAGGTGGCAATCAGCCCCAGCATTTT	CASSLFRGGNQPQHF
few	NA	TRBJ1-2	TRBV28	TGTGCCAGCAGTTTATTGGCAGGCGCCAACTATGGCTACACCTTC	CASSLLAGANYGYTF
NA	TRBD1	TRBJ2-2	TRBV7-8	TGTGCCAGCAGCCCAGGACAGGGATTAACCACCGGGGAGCTGTTTTTT	CASSPGQGLTTGELFF
few	NA	TRBJ1-1	TRBV28	TGTGCCAGCAGTTTAACGGGGCGGGCGGCGACTGAAGCTTTCTTT	CASSLTGRAATEAFF
few	NA	TRBJ1-1	TRBV29-1	TGCAGCGTTGTTTTCAGGGACACTGAAGCTTTCTTT	CSVVFRDTEAFF
NA	NA	TRBJ1-3	TRBV5-8	TGTGCCAGCAGCTTTTATTTCCCGCGCTCTGGAAACACCATATATTTT	CASSFYFPRSGNTIYF
few	NA	TRBJ1-4	TRBV28	TGTGCCAGCTCAGTTGCAACTAATGAAAAACTGTTTTTT	CASSVATNEKLFF
NA	NA	TRBJ1-1	TRBV20-1	TGCAGCGAATCCAAGGCGAACCTTGGAAAAGCTTTCTTT	CSESKANLGKAFF
few	NA	TRBJ1-1	TRBV10-1	TGCGCCAGCAGTGTAACAGGGAATACTGAAGCTTTCTTT	CASSVTGNTEAFF
NA	NA	TRBJ1-6	TRBV28	TGTGCCAGCAGGGACCCAGCTCTACATAATTCACCCCTCCACTTT	CASRDPALHNSPLHF
NA	NA	TRBJ1-1	TRBV4-3	TGCGCCAGCAGCCAAGAATTCGCGGGCACTGAAGCTTTCTTT	CASSQEFAGTEAFF
few	NA	TRBJ1-1	TRBV20-1	TGCAGTGCTAGAGATCGCCCACAGGGCATGAACACTGAAGCTTTCTTT	CSARDRPQGMNTEAFF
few	TRBD1	TRBJ1-6	TRBV5-6	TGTGCCAGCAGCTTCGGACAGGGGTACGTCAATTCACCCCTCCACTTT	CASSFGQGYVNSPLHF
once	TRBD1	TRBJ1-1	TRBV20-1	TGCAGTGGTATGAGGGGGCAGCGGAACACTGAAGCTTTCTTT	CSGMRGQRNTEAFF
few	NA	TRBJ2-7	TRBV5-1	TGCGCCAGCAGCTTGGACTTCTCCTACGAGCAGTACTTC	CASSLDFSYEQYF
NA	NA	TRBJ1-1	TRBV6-5	TGTGCCAGCAGTTACCAGGGCCGGGGAGAAGCTTTCTTT	CASSYQGRGEAFF